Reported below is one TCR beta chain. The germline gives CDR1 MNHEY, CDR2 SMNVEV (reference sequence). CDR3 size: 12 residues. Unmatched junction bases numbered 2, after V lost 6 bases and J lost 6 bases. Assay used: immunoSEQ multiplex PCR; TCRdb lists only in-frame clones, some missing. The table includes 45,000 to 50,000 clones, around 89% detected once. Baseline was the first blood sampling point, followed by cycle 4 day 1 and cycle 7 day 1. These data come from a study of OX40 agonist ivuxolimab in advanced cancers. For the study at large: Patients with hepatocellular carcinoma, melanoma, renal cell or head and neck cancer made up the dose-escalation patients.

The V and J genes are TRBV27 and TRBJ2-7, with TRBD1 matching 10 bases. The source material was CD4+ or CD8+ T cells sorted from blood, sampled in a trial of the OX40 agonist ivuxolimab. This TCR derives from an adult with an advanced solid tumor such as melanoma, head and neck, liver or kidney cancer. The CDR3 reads CASRTGGGEQYF. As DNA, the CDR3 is TGTGCCAGCAGGACAGGGGGCGGCGAGCAGTACTTC.